One T cell receptor (beta chain) is described in this entry. As yet, its antigen is unknown. The data were taken from a study of T cells in narcolepsy. CDR1 and CDR2 from the germline V gene are MNHNS and SASEGT. This CDR3 has 13 amino acids. The V and J ends lost 7 bases and 4 bases respectively, with 14 bases between them. Points from the study as a whole: Autoreactive clonotypes reportedly recurred in blood of same and different patients, not controls. Autoreactive clone sequences were missing from some blood memory CD4+ repertoires. Same-patient CSF and blood CD4+ T cell clonotypes included HCRT-specific and TRIB2-specific autoreactive ones.

The repertoire was sequenced with immunoSEQ multiplex PCR; TCRdb's copy has only in-frame clones and lacks some. The profile shows 21,000 or so clones, about 92% of them singletons. The source of this sequence is a human donor with narcolepsy. Sequenced material: CD45RA- memory CD4+ T cells from PBMCs. The genes are TRBV6-1 and TRBJ2-7; D assignment may be TRBD1 or TRBD2 (6 bases each). CDR3 nucleotide sequence: TGTGCCAGCACATGGGGGGCCATTTACGAGCAGTACTTC. This gives the protein CASTWGAIYEQYF.